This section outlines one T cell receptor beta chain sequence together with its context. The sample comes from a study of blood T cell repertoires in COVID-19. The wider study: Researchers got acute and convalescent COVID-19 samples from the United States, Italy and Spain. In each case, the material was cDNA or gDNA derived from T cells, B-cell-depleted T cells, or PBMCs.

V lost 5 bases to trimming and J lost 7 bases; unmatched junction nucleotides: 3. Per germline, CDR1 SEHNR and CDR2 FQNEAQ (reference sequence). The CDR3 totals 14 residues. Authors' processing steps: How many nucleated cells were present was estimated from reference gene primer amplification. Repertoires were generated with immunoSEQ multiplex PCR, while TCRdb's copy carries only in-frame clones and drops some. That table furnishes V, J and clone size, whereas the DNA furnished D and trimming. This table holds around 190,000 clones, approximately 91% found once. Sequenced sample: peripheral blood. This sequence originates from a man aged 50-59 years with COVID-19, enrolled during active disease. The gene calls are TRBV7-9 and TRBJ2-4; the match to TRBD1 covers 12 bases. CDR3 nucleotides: TGTGCCAGCAGCCAGGGACAGGGGGCGAACATTCAGTACTTC. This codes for CASSQGQGANIQYF.